Presented here are 17 T cell receptor beta chains from one specimen sequenced in a study of blood T cell repertoires in COVID-19. The assay was immunoSEQ multiplex PCR, and TCRdb's table has in-frame clones only and misses some. The sample includes about 110,000 clones, approximately 81% of them seen just once. Sequencing was carried out using peripheral blood. These receptors were obtained from a human donor in a cohort sampled during active COVID-19.

V and J are TRBV6-5 and TRBJ1-6, with a possible D match to TRBD1 (6 bases). The V end was cut by 8 bases, the J end by 1 base, with 6 bases between. The CDR3 sequence is 13 residues long. Germline assignment: CDR1 MNHEY and CDR2 SVGAGI. CDR3 DNA: TGTGCCAGCCAGGGGTCCTATAATTCACCCCTCCACTTT. Translation gives CASQGSYNSPLHF.

J is TRBJ2-2 and V is TRBV2; no reliable D call. CDR1 and CDR2 (germline): SNHLY, FYNNEI. The V end was cut by 3 bases, the J end by 6 bases, with 8 bases between. This CDR3 comprises 13 residues. The CDR3 region is CASSDGLAGELFF. The CDR3 DNA reads as TGTGCCAGCAGTGATGGTTTAGCCGGGGAGCTGTTTTTT.

The chain uses TRBV5-1 and TRBJ1-6, with 7 nucleotides matching TRBD1. This CDR3 has 15 residues. The germline V gene encodes CDR1 SGHRS and CDR2 YFSETQ. Trimming cost V 3 bases and J 10 bases; bases outside gene matches: 10. CDR3 nucleotides: TGCGCCAGCAGCTGGCAGACAGGGATCGACTCACCCCTCCACTTT. Encoded protein: CASSWQTGIDSPLHF.

This clone was picked up one time. The V gene is TRBV29-1, the J gene TRBJ2-2, with a weak D call TRBD2 (5 bases). CDR1 is SQVTM, CDR2 ANQGSEA, per germline. There are 12 residues in the CDR3. V was cut by 4 bases and J by 5 bases, with 8 bases left in between. CDR3: CSVGRGTGELFF. CDR3 sequence (DNA): TGCAGCGTTGGACGGGGTACCGGGGAGCTGTTTTTT.

The CDR3 spells CASSWGGPNQPQHF. The DNA for the CDR3 is TGTGCCAGCAGTTGGGGAGGGCCCAATCAGCCCCAGCATTTT. V and J are TRBV6-2 or TRBV6-3 and TRBJ1-5; D gene uncertain. The germline V gene has CDR1 MNHEY and CDR2 SVGEGT. The CDR3 loop spans 14 amino acids. Trimming took 4 bases from V and 3 from J, leaving 10 bases between them.

This chain uses TRBV27 with TRBJ2-2, with D perhaps TRBD1 (6 bases). Trimming took off 1 base at V and 4 bases at J, with 7 bases between the two ends. The CDR3 has 14 amino acids. From germline, CDR1 is MNHEY and CDR2 SMNVEV (reference sequence). The CDR3 DNA sequence: TGTGCCAGCAGTTTATTAGGGGGCACCGGGGAGCTGTTTTTT. Protein sequence: CASSLLGGTGELFF.

For this clone: Within the sample, other DNA sequences also encode this same CDR3. V usage is TRBV9 and J usage is TRBJ2-3; a possible D gene is TRBD2 (5 bases). Per the germline V gene, CDR1 is SGDLS and CDR2 is YYNGEE. The V end was cut by 0 bases, the J end by 0 bases, with 5 bases between. The CDR3 spans 14 residues. The CDR3 nucleotides read TGTGCCAGCAGCGTAGGCGGGAGCACAGATACGCAGTATTTT. Protein sequence: CASSVGGSTDTQYF.

The chain employs TRBV6-5 and TRBJ1-5, with 9 bases fitting TRBD1. The CDR3 runs 15 residues. Germline V gene lookup returns CDR1 MNHEY and CDR2 SVGAGI. J lost 4 bases, V lost 4 bases, and 5 bases had no gene match. CDR3 sequence: CASSSGTGSNQPQHF. CDR3 coding DNA: TGTGCCAGCAGTTCCGGGACAGGGAGTAATCAGCCCCAGCATTTT.

The chain carries TRBV7-2 and TRBJ1-2; TRBD1 matches at 7 bases. The length of the CDR3 is 13 residues. The germline gives CDR1 SGHTA, CDR2 FQGNSA. The trim removed 5 bases at V and 4 bases at J, leaving 4 bases unmatched. The CDR3 protein is CASSLGQFYGYTF. In nucleotides, the CDR3 is TGTGCCAGCAGCCTGGGACAGTTCTATGGCTACACCTTC. The full variable domain, rest sourced from reference TRBV7-2 and TRBJ1-2, is GAGVSQSPSNKVTEKGKDVELRCDPISGHTALYWYRQSLGQGLEFLIYFQGNSAPDKSGLPSDRFSAERTGGSVSTLTIQRTQQEDSAVYLCASSLGQFYGYTFGSGTRLTVV.

The rearrangement joins TRBV19 to TRBJ2-5, with 14 bases matching TRBD2. V lost 3 bases and J lost 4; bases outside the gene matches: 10. Germline CDR1 LNHDA, CDR2 SQIVND (reference sequence). The CDR3 runs 18 residues. The CDR3 spells CASSIGGLAGALGETQYF. The CDR3 DNA reads as TGTGCCAGTAGTATCGGGGGACTAGCGGGGGCATTAGGAGAGACCCAGTACTTC.

This clone was seen once. J is TRBJ1-1 and V is TRBV30; maybe TRBD1 (6 bases). The germline V gene has CDR1 GTSNPN and CDR2 SVGIG (reference sequence). V gave up 8 bases and J gave up 5 bases, with 18 bases separating them. The CDR3 has 13 amino acids. CDR3 in amino acids: CAHSTGLGTEAFF. The CDR3 bases are TGTGCCCACAGCACAGGGCTTGGAACTGAAGCTTTCTTT.

The chain is built from TRBV27 and TRBJ2-5, with a tentative D call TRBD2 (5 bases). Trimming left V 2 bases short and J 5 bases short, with 9 bases between. Germline CDR1 MNHEY, CDR2 SMNVEV (reference sequence). The CDR3 runs to 13 residues. The CDR3 coding sequence is TGTGCCAGCAGTTTAGGGCTAGCTGAGACCCAGTACTTC. Encoded protein: CASSLGLAETQYF.

The rearrangement joins TRBV19 to TRBJ1-2; the D is unclear. The CDR3 runs to 15 residues. V was clipped by 1 base and J by 4 bases, with 13 bases between them. Germline assignment: CDR1 LNHDA and CDR2 SQIVND (reference sequence). The CDR3 sequence: CASSIGSSLIYGYTF. The CDR3 coding sequence is TGTGCCAGTAGTATAGGTAGCAGCTTGATCTATGGCTACACCTTC.

This clone was seen a few times. V usage is TRBV24-1 and J usage is TRBJ1-5; D gene uncertain. This CDR3 has 13 residues. Trimming took off 12 bases at V and 0 bases at J, with 11 bases between the two ends. Germline loops: CDR1 KGHDR, CDR2 SFDVKD. The CDR3 region is CAAQENSNQPQHF. DNA for the CDR3: TGTGCCGCCCAGGAAAATAGCAATCAGCCCCAGCATTTT.

The rearrangement joins TRBV6-5 to TRBJ1-5, with 8 positions matching TRBD1. CDR3 length: 14 residues. V shed 6 bases, J shed 9 bases, and the junction held 10 bases outside the gene matches. Germline CDR1 MNHEY, CDR2 SVGAGI. CDR3 DNA: TGTGCCAGCAGCCCGACAGGGGCTCGGTGGCCCCAGCATTTT. Translation gives CASSPTGARWPQHF.

The V call is TRBV5-1, the J call TRBJ1-3; D possibly corresponds to TRBD1 (5 bases). CDR3 length: 16 amino acids. Trimming shortened V by 1 base and J by 1 base, and 12 bases separated the two germline ends. Looked up from germline, CDR1 is SGHRS and CDR2 is YFSETQ. The CDR3: CASSLSGIYSGNTIYF. The DNA of the CDR3 is TGCGCCAGCAGCTTGTCAGGGATCTATTCTGGAAACACCATATATTTT.

This sequence joins TRBV21-1 and TRBJ2-7; the table's D call of TRBD1 was not tested on the DNA. TRBV21-1 is given as a pseudogene. The CDR3 totals 16 residues. Here the CDR3 reads CASSKGRGLWSYEQYV. The DNA of the CDR3 is TGTGCCAGCAGCAAAGGTAGGGGGCTTTGGTCCTACGAGCAGTACGTC.